This TCR beta chain appears in the sequencing data of a study of shared clonotypes between healthy human individuals. Samples underwent the assay at deep level. This table comes from immunoSEQ multiplex PCR, and its TCRdb copy is limited to in-frame clones, with some not included. The sample carries millions of clones, about 95% recorded once. CDR1 SGHNT and CDR2 YENEEA come from the germline V gene. This CDR3 is 17 amino acids long. V lost 5 bases to trimming and J lost 4 bases, with 23 bases between them. Terminally differentiated effector memory CD45RA+ cells were excluded by CCR7 positive selection of CD45RO-negative cells.

The sample consisted of naive CD8+ T cells sorted from blood. The sequence came from a man between 18 and 35 years old in good health. The chain recombines TRBV11-3 with TRBJ1-1; no reliable D call. CDR3 sequence: CASSPYRTSSLFTEAFF. Written as DNA, the CDR3 is TGTGCCAGCAGCCCCTATAGGACCTCTTCTCTCTTCACTGAAGCTTTCTTT.